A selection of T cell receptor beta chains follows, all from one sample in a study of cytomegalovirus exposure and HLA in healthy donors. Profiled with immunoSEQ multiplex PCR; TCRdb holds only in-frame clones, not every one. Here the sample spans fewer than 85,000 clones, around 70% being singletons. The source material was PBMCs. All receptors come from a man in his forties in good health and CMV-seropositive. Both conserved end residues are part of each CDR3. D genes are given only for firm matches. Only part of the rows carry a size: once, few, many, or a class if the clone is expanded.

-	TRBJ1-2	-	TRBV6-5	CASSQKGVYTF	TGTGCCAGCAGTCAAAAGGGAGTCTACACCTTC
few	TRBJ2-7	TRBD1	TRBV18	CASSSAPGQGSLEQYF	TGTGCCAGCTCATCCGCTCCGGGACAGGGGTCTCTCGAGCAGTACTTC
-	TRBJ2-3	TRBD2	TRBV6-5	CASSTYSGRTDTQYF	TGTGCCAGCAGTACATATAGCGGGAGAACAGATACGCAGTATTTT
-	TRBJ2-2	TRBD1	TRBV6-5	CASSWDRNTGELFF	TGTGCCAGCAGCTGGGACAGGAACACCGGGGAGCTGTTTTTT
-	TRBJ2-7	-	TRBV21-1	CASSIRTSGAYYEQYF	TGTGCCAGCAGCATCCGGACTAGCGGAGCTTACTACGAGCAGTACTTC
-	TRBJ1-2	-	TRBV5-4	CASSLGRGNYGYTF	TGTGCCAGCAGCTTAGGGCGGGGCAACTATGGCTACACCTTC
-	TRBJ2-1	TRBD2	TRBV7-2	CASSFPLATWTRSYNEQFF	TGTGCCAGCAGCTTTCCACTAGCGACATGGACTCGCTCCTACAATGAGCAGTTCTTC
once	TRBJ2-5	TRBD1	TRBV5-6	CASSARTGGPETQYF	TGTGCCAGCAGCGCGCGGACAGGGGGCCCAGAGACCCAGTACTTC
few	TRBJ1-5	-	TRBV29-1	CSVGGGSSNQPQHF	TGCAGCGTGGGGGGAGGGTCCTCCAATCAGCCCCAGCATTTT
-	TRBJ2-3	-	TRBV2	CASGSSTDTQYF	TGTGCCAGCGGCTCCAGCACAGATACGCAGTATTTT
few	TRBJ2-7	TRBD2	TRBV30	CAWRVLAAYEQYF	TGTGCCTGGAGGGTGCTAGCGGCCTACGAGCAGTACTTC
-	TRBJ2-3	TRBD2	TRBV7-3	CASSASGSPFDTQYF	TGTGCCAGCAGCGCCAGCGGGAGTCCGTTTGATACGCAGTATTTT
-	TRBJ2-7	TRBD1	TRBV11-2	CASSPAGTGRWEQYF	TGTGCCAGCAGCCCCGCCGGGACAGGTCGGTGGGAGCAGTACTTC
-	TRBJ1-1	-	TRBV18	CASSSRGNTEAFF	TGTGCCAGCTCATCGAGAGGGAACACTGAAGCTTTCTTT